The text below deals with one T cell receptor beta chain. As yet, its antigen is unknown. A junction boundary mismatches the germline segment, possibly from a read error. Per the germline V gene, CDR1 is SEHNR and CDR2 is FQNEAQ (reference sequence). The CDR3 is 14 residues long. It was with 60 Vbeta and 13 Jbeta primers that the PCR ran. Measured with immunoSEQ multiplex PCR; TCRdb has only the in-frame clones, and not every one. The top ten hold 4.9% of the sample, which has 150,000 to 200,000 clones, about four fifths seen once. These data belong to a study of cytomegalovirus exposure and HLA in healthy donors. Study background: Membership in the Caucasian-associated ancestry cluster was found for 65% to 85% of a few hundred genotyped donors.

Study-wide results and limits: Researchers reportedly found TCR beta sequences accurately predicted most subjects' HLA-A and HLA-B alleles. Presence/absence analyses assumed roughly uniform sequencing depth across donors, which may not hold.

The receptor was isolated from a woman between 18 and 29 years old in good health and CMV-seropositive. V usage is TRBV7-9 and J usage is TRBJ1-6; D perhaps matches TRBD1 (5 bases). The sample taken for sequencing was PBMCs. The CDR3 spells CSSSQAVAGFPLHF. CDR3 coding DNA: TGTTCCAGCAGCCAAGCAGTGGCAGGGTTCCCCCTCCACTTT.